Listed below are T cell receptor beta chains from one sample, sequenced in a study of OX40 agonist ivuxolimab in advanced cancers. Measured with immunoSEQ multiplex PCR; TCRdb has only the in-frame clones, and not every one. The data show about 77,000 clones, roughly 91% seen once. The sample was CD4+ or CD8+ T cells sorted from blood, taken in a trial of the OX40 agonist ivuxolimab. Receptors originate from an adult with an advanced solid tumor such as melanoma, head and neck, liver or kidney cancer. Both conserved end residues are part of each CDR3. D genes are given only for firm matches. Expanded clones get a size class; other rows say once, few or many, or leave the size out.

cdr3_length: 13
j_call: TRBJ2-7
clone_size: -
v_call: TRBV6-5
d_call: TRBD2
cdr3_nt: TGTGCCAGCGGGACTAGCGGAGAGGGAGAGCAGTACTTC
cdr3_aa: CASGTSGEGEQYF

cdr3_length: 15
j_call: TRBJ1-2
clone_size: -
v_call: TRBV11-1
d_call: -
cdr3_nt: TGTGCCAGCAGCTTAGCGCCTGGGCCTAACTATGGCTACACCTTC
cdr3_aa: CASSLAPGPNYGYTF

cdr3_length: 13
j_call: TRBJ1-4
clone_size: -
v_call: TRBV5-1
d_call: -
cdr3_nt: TGCGCCAGCAGGGAGGGGGGCGGCGAAAAACTGTTTTTT
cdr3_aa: CASREGGGEKLFF

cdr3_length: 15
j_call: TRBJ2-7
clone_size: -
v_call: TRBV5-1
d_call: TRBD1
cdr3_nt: TGCGCCAGCAGCGTCCAAGGGGGACAGGGTGGCGAGCAGTACTTC
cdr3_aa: CASSVQGGQGGEQYF

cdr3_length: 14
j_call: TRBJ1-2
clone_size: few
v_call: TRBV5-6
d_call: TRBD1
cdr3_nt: TGTGCCAGCAGCTTCCTCGACAGGGGAGATGGCTACACCTTC
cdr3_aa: CASSFLDRGDGYTF

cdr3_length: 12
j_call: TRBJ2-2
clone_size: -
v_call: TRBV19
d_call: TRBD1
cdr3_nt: TGTGCCACCCGGACAGGGCCGGGGGAGCTGTTTTTT
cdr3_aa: CATRTGPGELFF

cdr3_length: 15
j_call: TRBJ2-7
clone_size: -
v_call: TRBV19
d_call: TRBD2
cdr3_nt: TGTGCCAGTAGTGAGACTAGCGGGGGGGTCCACGAGCAGTACTTC
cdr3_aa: CASSETSGGVHEQYF

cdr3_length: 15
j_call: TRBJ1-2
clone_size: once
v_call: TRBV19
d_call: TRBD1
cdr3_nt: TGTGCCAGTAGCCCAGGGGGACAGGGGAACTATGGCTACACCTTC
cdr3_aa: CASSPGGQGNYGYTF

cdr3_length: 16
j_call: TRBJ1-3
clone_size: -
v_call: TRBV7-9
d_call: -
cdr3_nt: TGTGCCAGCAGCAAAGGGGCCGCGTCGTTCGGAAACACCATATATTTT
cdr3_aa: CASSKGAASFGNTIYF

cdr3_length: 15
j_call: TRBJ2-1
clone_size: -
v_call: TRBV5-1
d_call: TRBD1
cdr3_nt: TGCGCCAGCAGCCCCCAGGGGGTGTCCTACAATGAGCAGTTCTTC
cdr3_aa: CASSPQGVSYNEQFF

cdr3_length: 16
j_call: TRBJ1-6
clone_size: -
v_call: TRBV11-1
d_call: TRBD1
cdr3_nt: TGTGCCAGCAGACGTCTGGGGACAGGAATTAATTCACCCCTCCACTTT
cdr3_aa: CASRRLGTGINSPLHF

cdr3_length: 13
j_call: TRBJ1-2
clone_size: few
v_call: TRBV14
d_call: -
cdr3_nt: TGTGCCAGCAGCCAGGGGGCTAACTATGGCTACACCTTC
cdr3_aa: CASSQGANYGYTF

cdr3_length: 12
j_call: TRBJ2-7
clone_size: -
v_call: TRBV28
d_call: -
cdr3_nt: TGTGCCAGCTGTTCCGACTCCTACGAGCAGTACTTC
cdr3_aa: CASCSDSYEQYF

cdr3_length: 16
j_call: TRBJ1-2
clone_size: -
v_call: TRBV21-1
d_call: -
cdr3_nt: TGTGCCAGCAGCACATGCCGGGGGTCCGACCGGGCTGGCTACACCTTC
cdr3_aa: CASSTCRGSDRAGYTF

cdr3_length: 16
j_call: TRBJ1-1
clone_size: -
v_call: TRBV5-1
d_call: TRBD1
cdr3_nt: TGCGCCAGCAGCTCCACAGGGGTGGGCATGAACACTGAAGCTTTCTTT
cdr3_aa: CASSSTGVGMNTEAFF

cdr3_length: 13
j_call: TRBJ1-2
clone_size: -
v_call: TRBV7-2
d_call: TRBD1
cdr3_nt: TGTGCCAGCAACGACCGGGACAGGGAGGGCTACACCTTC
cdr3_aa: CASNDRDREGYTF

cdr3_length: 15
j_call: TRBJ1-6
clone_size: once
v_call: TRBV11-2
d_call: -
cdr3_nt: TGTGCCAGCAGCCCTTGGAGGGAGAGGAATTCACCCCTCCACTTT
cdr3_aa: CASSPWRERNSPLHF

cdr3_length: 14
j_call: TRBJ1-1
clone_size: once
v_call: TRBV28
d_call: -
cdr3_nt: TGTGCCAGCACCACGACAGTCATGAACACTGAAGCTTTCTTT
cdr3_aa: CASTTTVMNTEAFF

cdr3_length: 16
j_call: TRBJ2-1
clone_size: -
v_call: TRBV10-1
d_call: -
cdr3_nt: TGCGCCACTTCGCTCGGGTATGCAATGGGGTACAATGAGCAGTTCTTC
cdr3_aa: CATSLGYAMGYNEQFF

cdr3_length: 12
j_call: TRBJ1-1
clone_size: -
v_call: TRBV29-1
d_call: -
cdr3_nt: TGCAGCGGCAAGGGAGGGGGAACTGAAGCTTTCTTT
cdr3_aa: CSGKGGGTEAFF

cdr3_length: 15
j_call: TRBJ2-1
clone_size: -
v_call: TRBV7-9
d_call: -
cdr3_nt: TGTGCCAGCAGCTACTCCCCTAGCGCCTACAATGAGCAGTTCTTC
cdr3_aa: CASSYSPSAYNEQFF

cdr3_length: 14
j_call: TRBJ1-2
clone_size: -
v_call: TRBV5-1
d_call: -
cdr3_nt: TGCGCCAGCAGCTTGACCAGCGAGTCCTATGGCTACACCTTC
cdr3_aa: CASSLTSESYGYTF

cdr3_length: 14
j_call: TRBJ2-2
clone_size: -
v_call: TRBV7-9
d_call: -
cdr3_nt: TGTGCCAGCAGACCGGGACAGAACACCGGGGAGCTGTTTTTT
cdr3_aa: CASRPGQNTGELFF

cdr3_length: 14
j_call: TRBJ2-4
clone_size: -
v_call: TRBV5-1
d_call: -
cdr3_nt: TGCGCCAGCAGCTTGTGGTCTGATGAAAACATTCAGTACTTC
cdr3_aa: CASSLWSDENIQYF

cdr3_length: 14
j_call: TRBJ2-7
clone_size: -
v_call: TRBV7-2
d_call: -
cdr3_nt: TGTGCCAGCAGCTTCCTAAGCACGGCCGACGAGCAGTACTTC
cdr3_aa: CASSFLSTADEQYF

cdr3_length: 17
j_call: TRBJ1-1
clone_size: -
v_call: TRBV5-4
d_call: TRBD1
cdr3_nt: TGTGCCAGCAGCTTGGGTCCGACAGGGGGCAAGGACACTGAAGCTTTCTTT
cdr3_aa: CASSLGPTGGKDTEAFF

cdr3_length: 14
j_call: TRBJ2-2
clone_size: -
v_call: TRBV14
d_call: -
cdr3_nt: TGTGCCAGCAGCCAAGGAATAGGCGCCGGGGAGCTGTTTTTT
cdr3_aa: CASSQGIGAGELFF

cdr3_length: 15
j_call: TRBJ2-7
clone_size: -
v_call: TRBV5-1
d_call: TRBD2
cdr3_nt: TGCGCCAGCAGCCCACACTCTAGCGGGAAGTACGAGCAGTACTTC
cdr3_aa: CASSPHSSGKYEQYF

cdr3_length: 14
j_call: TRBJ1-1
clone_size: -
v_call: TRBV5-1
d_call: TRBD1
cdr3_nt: TGCGCCAGCAGCCCACAGGGGGACTTCACTGAAGCTTTCTTT
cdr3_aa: CASSPQGDFTEAFF